This T cell receptor (beta chain) was sequenced in a study of blood T cell repertoires in COVID-19. Overall study context: From the United States, Italy and Spain came samples of acute and convalescent COVID-19. The cDNA or gDNA used as material had been derived from T cells, B-cell-depleted T cells, or PBMCs.

Authors' analysis steps: Reference gene primers were amplified, and this amplification served to estimate nucleated cell counts. The repertoire was sequenced with immunoSEQ multiplex PCR; TCRdb's copy has only in-frame clones and lacks some. V and J calls and clone size follow that table, whereas D and trimming were derived from the DNA. The data contain some 210,000 clones, around 84% of them seen just once; the ten biggest clones take up about 20%. The sequence derives from a human donor in a cohort sampled during active COVID-19. Sequenced: peripheral blood.

CDR3 sequence (DNA): TGTGCCAGCAGCGCAGAGGGGGAAAGCGGACTAGAGGTCAATGAGCAGTTCTTC. Translated, it gives CASSAEGESGLEVNEQFF. The V and J genes are TRBV7-2 and TRBJ2-1; tentative D call: TRBD2 (7 bases). Looked up from germline, CDR1 is SGHTA and CDR2 is FQGNSA. This CDR3 has 18 amino acids. The V gene lost 5 bases and the J gene lost 6 bases, with 26 bases spanning the gap.